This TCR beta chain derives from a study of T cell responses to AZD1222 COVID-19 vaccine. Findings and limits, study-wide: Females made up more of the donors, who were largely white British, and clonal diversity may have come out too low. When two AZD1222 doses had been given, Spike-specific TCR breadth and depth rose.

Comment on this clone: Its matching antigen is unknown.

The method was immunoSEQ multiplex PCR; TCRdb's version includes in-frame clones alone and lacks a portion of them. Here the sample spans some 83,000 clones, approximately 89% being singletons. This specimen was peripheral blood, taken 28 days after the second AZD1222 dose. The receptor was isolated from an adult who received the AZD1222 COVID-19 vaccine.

The CDR3 is CASSPRGGGNSPLHF. CDR3 sequence (DNA): TGTGCCAGCAGTCCCCGTGGAGGGGGTAATTCACCCCTCCACTTT. V usage is TRBV27 and J usage is TRBJ1-6; D is possibly TRBD1 (6 bases). Per the germline V gene, CDR1 is MNHEY and CDR2 is SMNVEV (reference sequence). The CDR3 runs 15 residues. V was shortened by 5 bases and J by 6 bases, with 14 bases between the two germline ends.